This TCR beta chain is drawn from a study of shared clonotypes between healthy human individuals. Genomic DNA of every subset was divided equally among multiple immunoSEQ plates. Each PCR replicate from the sorted subsets contained 200 to 250 ng DNA, which is some 30,000 T cell genomes. The protocol was immunoSEQ multiplex PCR, while the TCRdb copy is restricted to in-frame clones and leaves out a portion. The sample includes approximately 2.5 million clones, over 85% of them seen just once. The ends were cut back, 0 bases at V and 4 bases at J, with 9 bases in the middle. This CDR3 contains 14 residues. Looked up from germline, CDR1 is MNHEY and CDR2 is SVGAGI. Concerning this clone: In the same sample, other DNA sequences code for this CDR3.

CD4+ cells yielded CD45RA+ naive and CD45RA-negative memory subsets. This sequence joins TRBV6-5 and TRBJ2-5; TRBD2 might be the D (6 bases). The TCR comes from a man between 18 and 29 years old in good health. The sample taken for sequencing was naive CD4+ T cells sorted from blood. The subset here: CD45RA+ positively selected. CDR3: CASSYSRDSETQYF. For the CDR3, the DNA is TGTGCCAGCAGTTACTCGAGGGACTCAGAGACCCAGTACTTC.